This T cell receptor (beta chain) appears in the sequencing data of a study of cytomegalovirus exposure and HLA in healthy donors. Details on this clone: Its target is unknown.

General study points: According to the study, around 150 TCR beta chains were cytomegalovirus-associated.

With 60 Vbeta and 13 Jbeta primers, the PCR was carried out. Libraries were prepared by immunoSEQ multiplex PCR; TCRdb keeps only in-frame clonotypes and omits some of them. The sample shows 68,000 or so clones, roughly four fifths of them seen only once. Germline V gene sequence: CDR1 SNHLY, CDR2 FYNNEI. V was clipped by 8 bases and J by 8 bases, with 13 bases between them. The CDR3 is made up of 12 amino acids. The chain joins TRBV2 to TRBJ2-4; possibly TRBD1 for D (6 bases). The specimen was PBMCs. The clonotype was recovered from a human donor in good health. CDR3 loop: CASVGSGDIQYF. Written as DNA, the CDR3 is TGTGCCAGCGTAGGGTCAGGGGACATTCAGTACTTC.